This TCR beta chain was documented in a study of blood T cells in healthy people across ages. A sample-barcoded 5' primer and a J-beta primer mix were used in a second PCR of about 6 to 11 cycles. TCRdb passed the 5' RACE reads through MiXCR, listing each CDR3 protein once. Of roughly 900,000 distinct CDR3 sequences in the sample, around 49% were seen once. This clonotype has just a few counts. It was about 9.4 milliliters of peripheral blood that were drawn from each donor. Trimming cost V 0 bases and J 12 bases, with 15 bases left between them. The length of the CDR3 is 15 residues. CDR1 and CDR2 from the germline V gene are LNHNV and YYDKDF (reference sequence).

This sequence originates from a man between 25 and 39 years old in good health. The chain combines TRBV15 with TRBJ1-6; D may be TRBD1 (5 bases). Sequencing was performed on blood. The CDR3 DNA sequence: TGTGCCACCAGCAGAGATAAGTCGACAGTTAAACCCCTCCACTTT. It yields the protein CATSRDKSTVKPLHF.